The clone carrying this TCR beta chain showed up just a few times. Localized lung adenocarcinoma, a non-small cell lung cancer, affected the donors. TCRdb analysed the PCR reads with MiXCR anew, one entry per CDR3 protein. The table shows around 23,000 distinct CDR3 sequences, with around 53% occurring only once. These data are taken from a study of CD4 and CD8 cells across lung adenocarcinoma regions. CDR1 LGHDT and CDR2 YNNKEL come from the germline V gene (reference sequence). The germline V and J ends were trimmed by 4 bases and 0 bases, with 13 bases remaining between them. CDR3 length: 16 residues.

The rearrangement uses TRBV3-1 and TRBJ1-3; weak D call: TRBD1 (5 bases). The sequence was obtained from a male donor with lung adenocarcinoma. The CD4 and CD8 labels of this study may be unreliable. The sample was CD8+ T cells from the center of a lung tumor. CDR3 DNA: TGTGCCAGCAGCCGCGGGACCCCGAGCTCTGGAAACACCATATATTTT. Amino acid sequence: CASSRGTPSSGNTIYF. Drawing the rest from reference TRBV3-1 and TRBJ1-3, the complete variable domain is DTAVSQTPKYLVTQMGNDKSIKCEQNLGHDTMYWYKQDSKKFLKIMFSYNNKELIINETVPNRFSPKSPDKAHLNLHINSLELGDSAVYFCASSRGTPSSGNTIYFGEGSWLTVV.